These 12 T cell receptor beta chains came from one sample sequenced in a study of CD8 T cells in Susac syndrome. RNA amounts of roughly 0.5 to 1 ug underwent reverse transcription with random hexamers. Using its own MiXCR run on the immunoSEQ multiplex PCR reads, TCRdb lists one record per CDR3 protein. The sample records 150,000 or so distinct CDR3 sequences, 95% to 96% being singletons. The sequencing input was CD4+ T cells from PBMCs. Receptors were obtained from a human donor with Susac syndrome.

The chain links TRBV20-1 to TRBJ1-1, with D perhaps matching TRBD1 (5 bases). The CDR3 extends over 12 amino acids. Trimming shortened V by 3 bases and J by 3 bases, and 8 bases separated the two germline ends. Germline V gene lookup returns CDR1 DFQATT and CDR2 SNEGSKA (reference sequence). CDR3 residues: CSARGRDTEAFF. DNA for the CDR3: TGCAGTGCTAGGGGGCGCGACACTGAAGCTTTCTTT.

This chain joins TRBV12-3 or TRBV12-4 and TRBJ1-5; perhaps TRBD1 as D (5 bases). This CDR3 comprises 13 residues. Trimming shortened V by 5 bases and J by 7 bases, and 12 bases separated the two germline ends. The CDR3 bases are TGTGCCAGCAGTCCTAGACAGTCCCAGCCCCAGCATTTT. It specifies CASSPRQSQPQHF.

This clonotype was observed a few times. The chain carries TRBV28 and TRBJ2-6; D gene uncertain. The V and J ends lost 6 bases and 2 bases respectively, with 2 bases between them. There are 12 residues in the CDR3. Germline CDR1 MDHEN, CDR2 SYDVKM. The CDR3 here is CASRTGANVLTF. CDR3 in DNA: TGTGCCAGCAGAACTGGGGCCAACGTCCTGACTTTC.

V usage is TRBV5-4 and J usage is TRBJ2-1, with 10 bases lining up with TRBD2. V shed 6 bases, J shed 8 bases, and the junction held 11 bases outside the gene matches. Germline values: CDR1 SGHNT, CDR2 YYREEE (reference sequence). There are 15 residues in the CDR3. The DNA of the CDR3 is TGTGCCAGCAAACCCGGGACTAGCGCTAAGGATGAGCAGTTCTTC. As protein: CASKPGTSAKDEQFF.

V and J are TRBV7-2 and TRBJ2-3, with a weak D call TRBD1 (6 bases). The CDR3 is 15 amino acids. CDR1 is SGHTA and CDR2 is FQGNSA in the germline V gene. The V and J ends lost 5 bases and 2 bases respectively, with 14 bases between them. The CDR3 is CASSPQGSLTDTQYF. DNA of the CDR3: TGTGCCAGCAGCCCACAGGGTTCCCTCACAGATACGCAGTATTTT.

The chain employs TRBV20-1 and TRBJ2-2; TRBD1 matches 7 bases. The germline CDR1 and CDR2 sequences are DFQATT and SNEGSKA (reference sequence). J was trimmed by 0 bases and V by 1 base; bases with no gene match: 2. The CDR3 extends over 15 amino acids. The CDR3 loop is CSARAGTANTGELFF. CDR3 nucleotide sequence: TGCAGTGCTAGAGCCGGGACAGCGAACACCGGGGAGCTGTTTTTT.

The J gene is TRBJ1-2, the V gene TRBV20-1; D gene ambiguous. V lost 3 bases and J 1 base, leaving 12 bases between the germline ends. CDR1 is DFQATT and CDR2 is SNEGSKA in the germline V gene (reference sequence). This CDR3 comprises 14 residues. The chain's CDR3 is CSASRAGLNYGYTF. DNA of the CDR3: TGCAGTGCTAGTCGGGCAGGACTTAACTATGGCTACACCTTC.

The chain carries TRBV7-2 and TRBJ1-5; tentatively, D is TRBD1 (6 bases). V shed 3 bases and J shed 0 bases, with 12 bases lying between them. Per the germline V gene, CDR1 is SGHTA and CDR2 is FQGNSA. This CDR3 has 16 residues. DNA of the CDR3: TGTGCCAGCAGCTTGGAGGGGGGCAGTAGCAATCAGCCCCAGCATTTT. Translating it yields CASSLEGGSSNQPQHF.

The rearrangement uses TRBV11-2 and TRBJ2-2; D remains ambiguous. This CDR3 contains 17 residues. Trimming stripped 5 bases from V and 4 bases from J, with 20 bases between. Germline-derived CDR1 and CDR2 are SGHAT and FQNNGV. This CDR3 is CASSVVRGSSRTGELFF. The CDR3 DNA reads TGTGCCAGCAGCGTAGTACGTGGTAGCTCACGCACCGGGGAGCTGTTTTTT. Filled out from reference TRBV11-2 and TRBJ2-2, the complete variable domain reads EAGVAQSPRYKIIEKRQSVAFWCNPISGHATLYWYQQILGQGPKLLIQFQNNGVVDDSQLPKDRFSAERLKGVDSTLKIQPAKLEDSAVYLCASSVVRGSSRTGELFFGEGSRLTVL.

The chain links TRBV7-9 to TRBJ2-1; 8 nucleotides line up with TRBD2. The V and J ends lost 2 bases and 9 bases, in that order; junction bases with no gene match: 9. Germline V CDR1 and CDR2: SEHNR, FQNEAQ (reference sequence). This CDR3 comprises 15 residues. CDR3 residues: CASSLRSGSIVEQFF. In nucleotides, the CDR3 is TGTGCCAGCAGCTTAAGGAGCGGGAGCATTGTTGAGCAGTTCTTC.

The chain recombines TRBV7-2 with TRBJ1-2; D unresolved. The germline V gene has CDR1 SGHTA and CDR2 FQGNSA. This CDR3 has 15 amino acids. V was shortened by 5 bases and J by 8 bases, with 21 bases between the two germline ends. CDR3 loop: CASSVRPERRGGYTF. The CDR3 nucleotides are TGTGCCAGCAGCGTCCGACCCGAACGACGAGGGGGCTACACCTTC.

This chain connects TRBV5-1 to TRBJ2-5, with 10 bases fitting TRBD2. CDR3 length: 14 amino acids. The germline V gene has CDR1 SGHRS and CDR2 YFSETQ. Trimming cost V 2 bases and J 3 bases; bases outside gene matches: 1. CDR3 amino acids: CASSFSGGKETQYF. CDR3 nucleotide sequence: TGCGCCAGCAGCTTTAGCGGGGGGAAAGAGACCCAGTACTTC.